One sample yielded the 30 T cell receptor beta chains listed below, sequenced in a study of CD8 T cells in ankylosing spondylitis. TCRdb redid the calling of the 5' RACE reads with MiXCR, one entry per CDR3 protein. The data hold approximately 190,000 distinct CDR3 sequences, with 10% to 15% observed a single time. The sequenced sample consisted of blood, either unsorted or a sorted T cell fraction (not recorded which). The receptor set was obtained from a female donor with ankylosing spondylitis or in good health (not recorded which).

This clonotype showed up many times. The chain uses TRBV6-5 and TRBJ2-1, with D possibly TRBD2 on 6 matching bases. The CDR3 is 16 residues long. Germline V gene data show CDR1 as MNHEY and CDR2 as SVGAGI. Trimming stripped 0 bases from V and 3 bases from J, with 12 bases between. CDR3 sequence reads: CASSYSSGLHYNEQFF. CDR3 in DNA: TGTGCCAGCAGTTACTCGAGTGGACTACACTACAATGAGCAGTTCTTC.

The chain has TRBV7-3 and TRBJ1-5; D gene uncertain. The CDR3 consists of 18 residues. From germline, CDR1 is SGHTA and CDR2 FQGTGA. The V gene lost 4 bases and the J gene lost 0 bases, with 19 bases spanning the gap. Here the CDR3 reads CASSSQQGAGISNQPQHF. The CDR3 DNA reads as TGTGCCAGCAGCTCCCAACAAGGAGCGGGGATTAGCAATCAGCCCCAGCATTTT.

This chain uses TRBV20-1 with TRBJ2-7; D may be TRBD1 or TRBD2 (5 bases each). Germline CDR1 reads DFQATT; CDR2 reads SNEGSKA (reference sequence). Trimming stripped 4 bases from V and 1 base from J, with 11 bases between. This CDR3 has 13 residues. CDR3 DNA sequence: TGCAGTGCTAACCGGGACGGATCCTACGAGCAGTACTTC. Its translation: CSANRDGSYEQYF.

In this sample, this clonotype turned up many times. The gene calls are TRBV3-1 and TRBJ2-7; no firm D call. Trimming took 3 bases from V and 3 from J, leaving 3 bases between them. Germline V gene data show CDR1 as LGHDT and CDR2 as YNNKEL (reference sequence). The CDR3 runs to 11 residues. Here the CDR3 reads CASSQNYEQYF. The DNA of the CDR3 is TGTGCCAGCAGCCAGAACTACGAGCAGTACTTC.

The CDR3 DNA sequence: TGCAGTGCTAGAGATGTCCGAGGACCTGGTAGGACCCAGTACTTC. Translated: CSARDVRGPGRTQYF. The chain employs TRBV20-1 and TRBJ2-5; D not resolved. The ends were cut back, 0 bases at V and 7 bases at J, with 18 bases in the middle. Germline lookup yields CDR1 DFQATT and CDR2 SNEGSKA (reference sequence). The CDR3 runs 15 residues.

This clonotype was detected many times. This chain connects TRBV10-3 to TRBJ1-1; D is uncertain. V was cut by 0 bases and J by 7 bases, with 6 bases left in between. The CDR3 has 12 amino acids. Germline V gene lookup returns CDR1 ENHRY and CDR2 SYGVKD. The CDR3 spells CAISESGLEAFF. For the CDR3, the DNA is TGTGCCATCAGTGAGTCTGGTCTTGAAGCTTTCTTT.

The genes are TRBV7-2 and TRBJ2-7; no clear D gene. Deletions cut 4 bases from V and 0 bases from J, with 13 bases between. There are 15 residues in the CDR3. CDR1 and CDR2 (germline): SGHTA, FQGNSA. CDR3 bases: TGTGCCAGCAGCTATCAAGTCCAGAACTCCTACGAGCAGTACTTC. It specifies CASSYQVQNSYEQYF.

This clonotype was recorded at least ten times. The chain recombines TRBV5-5 with TRBJ1-3; D gene ambiguous. Trimming removed 4 bases from V and 4 bases from J, with 18 bases in between. CDR3 length: 16 residues. CDR1 is SGHKS, CDR2 YYEKEE, per germline (reference sequence). The DNA for the CDR3 is TGTGCCAGCAGCCTCCCGGATCGGACGTACGGAAACACCATATATTTT. This gives the protein CASSLPDRTYGNTIYF.

This chain links TRBV7-9 with TRBJ2-1; D may correspond to TRBD1 or TRBD2 (5 bases each). Germline CDR1 is SEHNR and CDR2 is FQNEAQ (reference sequence). V lost 1 base and J lost 6, with 13 bases in between. The CDR3 extends over 15 amino acids. CDR3 sequence: CASSLVGTPLNEQFF. DNA of the CDR3: TGTGCCAGCAGCTTAGTAGGGACCCCACTCAATGAGCAGTTCTTC.

This clonotype came up a few times. The chain is built from TRBV12-3 or TRBV12-4 and TRBJ1-2, with TRBD1 matching 7 bases. The V gene end was trimmed by 4 bases and the J gene end by 5 bases; junction bases not matched to a gene: 7. CDR3 size: 14 residues. CDR3 loop: CASSWTGGRYGYTF. The CDR3, as DNA: TGTGCCAGCAGTTGGACAGGAGGCAGATATGGCTACACCTTC.

This clonotype was recorded many times. The CDR3 sequence is CASRAPDRDYGYTF. The CDR3 coding sequence is TGTGCCAGCAGAGCCCCCGACAGGGACTATGGCTACACCTTC. The chain uses TRBV27 and TRBJ1-2; 7 nucleotides align to TRBD1. The CDR3 runs 14 residues. After removal of 6 bases from V and 3 bases from J, the junction contained 7 bases not matched to a gene. Looked up from germline, CDR1 is MNHEY and CDR2 is SMNVEV (reference sequence).

The chain couples TRBV5-6 to TRBJ1-2; D unresolved. Germline CDR1 reads SGHDT; CDR2 reads YYEEEE. The CDR3 loop spans 13 amino acids. With 4 bases removed from V and 4 bases from J, the gap between germline ends came to 11 bases. The CDR3, as DNA: TGTGCCAGCAGCCCGTGGAGTAGCTATGGCTACACCTTC. As protein: CASSPWSSYGYTF.

This clonotype appeared a few times. The V and J genes are TRBV5-4 and TRBJ1-5, with no clear D. Per the germline V gene, CDR1 is SGHNT and CDR2 is YYREEE (reference sequence). With 4 bases removed from V and 6 bases from J, the gap between germline ends came to 20 bases. This CDR3 is 16 amino acids long. CDR3 DNA sequence: TGTGCCAGCAGCCCCCTTTGCGGGCACGGCTGTCAGCCCCAGCATTTT. Translating gives CASSPLCGHGCQPQHF.

The table lists this clonotype with a few counts. V usage is TRBV12-3 or TRBV12-4 and J usage is TRBJ1-6, with 7 bases fitting TRBD1. This CDR3 comprises 14 residues. Trimming removed 6 bases from V and 7 bases from J; junction bases left unmatched: 6. Written as DNA, the CDR3 is TGTGCCAGCAGCCTGACAGGGCCCAATTCACCCCTCCACTTT. The encoded protein is CASSLTGPNSPLHF.

Comments on this clonotype: An end of the junction differs from the germline gene, which may be a read error. V and J are TRBV7-3 and TRBJ2-1, with D perhaps matching TRBD1 or TRBD2 (5 bases each). The CDR3 runs 18 residues. Germline V gene lookup returns CDR1 SGHTA and CDR2 FQGTGA. CDR3: CASSLPWSRMGTYSEQFF. In DNA, the CDR3 is TGTGCCAGCAGCTTACCATGGTCGAGGATGGGGACCTACAGTGAGCAGTTCTTC.

This clonotype was detected many times. This chain connects TRBV11-2 to TRBJ2-3; D uncertain. V was shortened by 5 bases and J by 5 bases, with 8 bases between the two germline ends. The germline gives CDR1 SGHAT, CDR2 FQNNGV. This CDR3 contains 12 residues. The CDR3 is CASSRDGDTQYF. CDR3 nucleotide sequence: TGTGCCAGCAGCCGCGATGGAGATACGCAGTATTTT.

This clonotype was picked up many times. V and J are TRBV20-1 and TRBJ2-7, with no clear D. This CDR3 is 14 amino acids long. V dropped 0 bases and J dropped 5 bases, with 14 bases sitting between them. Germline V gene sequence: CDR1 DFQATT, CDR2 SNEGSKA (reference sequence). DNA of the CDR3: TGCAGTGCTAGAGATTCTTCCAGTCCCCACGAGCAGTACTTC. It yields the protein CSARDSSSPHEQYF.

The table lists this clonotype with a few counts. This chain joins TRBV20-1 and TRBJ1-1; D not resolved. Between the trimmed V and J ends, which lost 5 bases and 2 bases, there was a span of 9 bases. The CDR3 length is 12 residues. From germline, CDR1 is DFQATT and CDR2 SNEGSKA (reference sequence). The chain's CDR3 is CSAWEGNTEAFF. CDR3 bases: TGCAGTGCTTGGGAAGGAAACACTGAAGCTTTCTTT.

This clonotype was picked up many times. The CDR3 reads CASGNSGIHTDTQYF. DNA for the CDR3: TGCGCCAGCGGGAATAGCGGGATACACACAGATACGCAGTATTTT. The chain has TRBV5-1 and TRBJ2-3; 8 nucleotides align to TRBD2. After removal of 7 bases from V and 2 bases from J, the junction contained 9 bases not matched to a gene. The CDR3 contains 15 residues. CDR1 is SGHRS and CDR2 is YFSETQ in the germline V gene.

To note about this clonotype: Since a much larger clone is just one base distant, this may be a read error. This chain's CDR3 is CASSLHGQDYEQYF. DNA of the CDR3: TGTGCCAGCAGTTTACACGGACAGGACTACGAGCAGTACTTC. This sequence joins TRBV27 and TRBJ2-7, with TRBD1 identical over 7 bases. The germline V gene encodes CDR1 MNHEY and CDR2 SMNVEV (reference sequence). V shed 2 bases and J 3 bases; nucleotides not matched to a gene: 4. The CDR3 extends over 14 amino acids.

This clonotype qualifies as medium-sized. V gene TRBV12-3 or TRBV12-4 combines with J gene TRBJ2-1; 12 nucleotides align to TRBD2. V was clipped by 6 bases and J by 3 bases; unmatched bases: 3. This CDR3 has 15 residues. The CDR3 sequence is CASRSLAGGYNEQFF. The CDR3 coding sequence is TGTGCCAGCAGGTCACTAGCGGGAGGCTACAATGAGCAGTTCTTC.

In its sample, this clonotype was seen once. A much larger clone lies one base from this, so it may be a read error. The chain uses TRBV3-1 and TRBJ2-7; 9 positions agree with TRBD2. CDR1 LGHDT and CDR2 YNNKEL come from the germline V gene (reference sequence). This CDR3 is 17 amino acids long. The CDR3 nucleotides are TGTGCCTGCAGCCAAGAAGTGCTAGCGGGGCTCATCTACGAGCAGTACTTC. Translating it yields CACSQEVLAGLIYEQYF.

This clonotype showed up just a few times. V gene TRBV20-1 combines with J gene TRBJ2-5; D not certain. Germline V lookup: CDR1 DFQATT, CDR2 SNEGSKA (reference sequence). CDR3 length equals 13 residues. The germline V and J ends were trimmed by 0 bases and 3 bases, with 8 bases remaining between them. CDR3 residues: CSARDRNKETQYF. CDR3 in DNA: TGCAGTGCTAGAGATCGGAACAAAGAGACCCAGTACTTC.

This clonotype has at least ten counts. The rearrangement uses TRBV3-1 and TRBJ2-1; a possible D gene is TRBD2 (6 bases). Trimming cost V 4 bases and J 4 bases, with 8 bases left between them. The CDR3 has 13 amino acids. Per germline, CDR1 LGHDT and CDR2 YNNKEL (reference sequence). The CDR3 protein is CASSLAEYNEQFF. CDR3 nucleotide sequence: TGTGCCAGCAGCCTAGCGGAATACAATGAGCAGTTCTTC.

A word on this clonotype: Being one base from a much bigger clone, this may be a read error. The chain couples TRBV5-1 to TRBJ2-1, with D perhaps given as TRBD1 or TRBD2 (5 bases each). The germline V gene has CDR1 SGHRS and CDR2 YFSETQ. The CDR3 length is 16 residues. CDR3 bases: TGCACCAGCAGCTTGGAGACCCGGGACGGATACAATGAGCAGTTCTTC. It codes for CTSSLETRDGYNEQFF.

This clonotype was counted at least ten times. Germline is not matched at one junction end, which may reflect a read error. The rearrangement uses TRBV10-3 and TRBJ1-3; D remains unclear. The CDR3 loop spans 13 amino acids. Germline V gene lookup returns CDR1 ENHRY and CDR2 SYGVKD. The CDR3 loop reads CAISSQAGNTIYF. The CDR3 DNA is TGTGCCATCAGTTCCCAGGCTGGGAACACCATATATTTT.

This clonotype was counted many times. The V and J genes are TRBV5-1 and TRBJ2-1; TRBD2 matches at 9 bases. Trimming at V came to 5 bases and at J to 8 bases, leaving 8 bases not matched to a gene. The V gene's germline CDR1 is SGHRS and CDR2 YFSETQ. This CDR3 is 14 amino acids long. This chain's CDR3 is CASSGAGGRDEQFF. The CDR3, as DNA: TGCGCCAGCAGTGGAGCGGGAGGCCGGGATGAGCAGTTCTTC.

This clonotype was counted once. The chain employs TRBV2 and TRBJ2-5; D gene uncertain. V was clipped by 4 bases and J by 2 bases, with 8 bases between them. The CDR3 sequence is 13 residues long. The germline V gene encodes CDR1 SNHLY and CDR2 FYNNEI. This chain's CDR3 is CASSAHLQETQYF. The CDR3 DNA reads TGTGCCAGCAGTGCCCACTTGCAAGAGACCCAGTACTTC. The full variable domain, completed using reference TRBV2 and TRBJ2-5, is EPEVTQTPSHQVTQMGQEVILRCVPISNHLYFYWYRQILGQKVEFLVSFYNNEISEKSEIFDDQFSVERPDGSNFTLKIRSTKLEDSAMYFCASSAHLQETQYFGPGTRLLVL.

The chain carries TRBV12-3 or TRBV12-4 and TRBJ1-5; no reliable D call. V was trimmed by 3 bases and J by 5 bases, leaving 8 bases between them. The CDR3 is 13 residues long. CDR3 protein: CASSLARDQPQHF. The CDR3, as DNA: TGTGCCAGCAGTTTGGCTAGGGATCAGCCCCAGCATTTT.

This clonotype was observed a few times. V usage is TRBV29-1 and J usage is TRBJ2-1; 9 bases are shared with TRBD1. The CDR3 is 12 residues long. In germline, CDR1 is SQVTM, CDR2 ANQGSEA. V shed 3 bases and J 8 bases; nucleotides not matched to a gene: 2. The chain's CDR3 is CSVEGQGDEQFF. CDR3 bases: TGCAGCGTTGAGGGACAGGGTGATGAGCAGTTCTTC.